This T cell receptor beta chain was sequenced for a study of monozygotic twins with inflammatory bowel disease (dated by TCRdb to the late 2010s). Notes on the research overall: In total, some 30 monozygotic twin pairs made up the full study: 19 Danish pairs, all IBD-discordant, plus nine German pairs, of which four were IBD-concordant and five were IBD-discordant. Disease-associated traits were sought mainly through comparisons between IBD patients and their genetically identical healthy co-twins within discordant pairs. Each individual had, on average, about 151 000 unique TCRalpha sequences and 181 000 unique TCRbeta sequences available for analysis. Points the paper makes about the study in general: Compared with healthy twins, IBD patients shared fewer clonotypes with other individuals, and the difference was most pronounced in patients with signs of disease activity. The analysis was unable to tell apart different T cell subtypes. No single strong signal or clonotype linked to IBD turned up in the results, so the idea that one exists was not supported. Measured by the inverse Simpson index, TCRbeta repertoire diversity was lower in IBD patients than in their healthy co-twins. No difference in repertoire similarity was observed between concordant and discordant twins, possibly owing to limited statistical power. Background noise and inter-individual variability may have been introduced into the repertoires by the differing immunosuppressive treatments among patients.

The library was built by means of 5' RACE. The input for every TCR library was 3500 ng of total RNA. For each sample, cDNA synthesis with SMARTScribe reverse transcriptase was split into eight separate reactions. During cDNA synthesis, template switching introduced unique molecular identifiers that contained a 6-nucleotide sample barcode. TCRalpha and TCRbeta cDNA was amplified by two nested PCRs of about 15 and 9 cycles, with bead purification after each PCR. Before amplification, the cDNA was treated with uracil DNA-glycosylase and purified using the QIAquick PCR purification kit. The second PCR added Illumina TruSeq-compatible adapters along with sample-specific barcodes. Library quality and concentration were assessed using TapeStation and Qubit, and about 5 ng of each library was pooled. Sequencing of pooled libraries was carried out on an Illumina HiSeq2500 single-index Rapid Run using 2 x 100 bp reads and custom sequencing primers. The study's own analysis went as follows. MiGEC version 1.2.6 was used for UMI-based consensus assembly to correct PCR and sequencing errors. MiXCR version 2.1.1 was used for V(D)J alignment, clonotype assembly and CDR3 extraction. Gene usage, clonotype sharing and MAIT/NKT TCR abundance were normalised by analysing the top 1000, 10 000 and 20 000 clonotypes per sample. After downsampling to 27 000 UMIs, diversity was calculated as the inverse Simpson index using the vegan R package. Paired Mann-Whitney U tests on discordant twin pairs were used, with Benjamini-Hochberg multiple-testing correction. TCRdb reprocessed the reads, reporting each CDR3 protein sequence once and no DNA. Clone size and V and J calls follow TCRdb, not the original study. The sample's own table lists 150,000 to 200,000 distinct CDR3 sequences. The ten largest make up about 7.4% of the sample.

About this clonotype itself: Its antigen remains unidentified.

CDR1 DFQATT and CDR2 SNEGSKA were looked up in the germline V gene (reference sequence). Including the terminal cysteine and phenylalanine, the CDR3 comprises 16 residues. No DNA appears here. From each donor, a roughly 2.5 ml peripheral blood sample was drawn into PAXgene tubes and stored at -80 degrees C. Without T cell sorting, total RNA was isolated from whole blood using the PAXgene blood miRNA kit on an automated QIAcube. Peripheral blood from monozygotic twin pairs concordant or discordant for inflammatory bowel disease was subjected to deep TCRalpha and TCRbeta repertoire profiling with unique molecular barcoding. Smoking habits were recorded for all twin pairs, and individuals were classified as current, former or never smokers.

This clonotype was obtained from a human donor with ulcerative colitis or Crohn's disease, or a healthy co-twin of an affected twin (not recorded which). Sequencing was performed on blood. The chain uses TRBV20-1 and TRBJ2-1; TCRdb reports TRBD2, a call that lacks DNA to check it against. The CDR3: CSARAGASGSYNEQFF.